What follows are 10 T cell receptor beta chains derived from one specimen sequenced in a study of response to subunit inactivated influenza vaccine. TCRdb reanalysed the RT-PCR reads using MiXCR and keeps one entry per CDR3 protein. The sample carries 750,000 to 850,000 distinct CDR3 sequences, less than 20% recorded once. The sequenced sample was PBMCs from blood, obtained more than 4 days after vaccination. Source of these receptors: a man aged 45-60 years who received an inactivated influenza vaccine.

V gene TRBV20-1 combines with J gene TRBJ2-7; TRBD1 matches at 10 bases. Unmatched junction bases numbered 9, after V lost 6 bases and J lost 1 base. Germline CDR1 and CDR2: DFQATT and SNEGSKA (reference sequence). The CDR3 extends over 15 amino acids. CDR3 loop: CSAPQGQGGSYEQYF. The CDR3 nucleotides read TGCAGTGCCCCGCAAGGACAGGGGGGGTCCTACGAGCAGTACTTC.

The chain employs TRBV20-1 and TRBJ1-1; 7 bases align to TRBD1. The length of the CDR3 is 13 residues. Unmatched junction bases numbered 7, after V lost 0 bases and J lost 9 bases. Germline lookup yields CDR1 DFQATT and CDR2 SNEGSKA (reference sequence). The CDR3 coding sequence is TGCAGTGCTAGAGAGACTACGGGACAGAAAGCTTTCTTT. Translated: CSARETTGQKAFF.

This clonotype showed up many times. The chain links TRBV12-3 or TRBV12-4 to TRBJ2-6, with D unclear. Trimming took 7 bases from V and 2 from J, leaving 12 bases between them. The CDR3 is 15 amino acids. CDR3: CASIASLTGANVLTF. In nucleotides, the CDR3 is TGTGCCAGCATAGCTTCGCTGACTGGGGCCAACGTCCTGACTTTC.

CDR3 residues: CASSERQGGTEAFF. In DNA, the CDR3 is TGTGCCAGCAGCGAGAGACAGGGGGGAACTGAAGCTTTCTTT. The chain recombines TRBV9 with TRBJ1-1; 9 nucleotides match TRBD1. This CDR3 is 14 amino acids long. Germline V gene data show CDR1 as SGDLS and CDR2 as YYNGEE. V gave up 3 bases and J gave up 5 bases; unmatched junction bases: 5. The full variable domain, rest sourced from reference TRBV9 and TRBJ1-1, is DSGVTQTPKHLITATGQRVTLRCSPRSGDLSVYWYQQSLDQGLQFLIQYYNGEERAKGNILERFSAQQFPDLHSELNLSSLELGDSALYFCASSERQGGTEAFFGQGTRLTVV.

Ten or more counts support this clonotype. The chain uses TRBV5-1 and TRBJ2-3; TRBD1 is a possible D gene (5 bases). The CDR3 spans 14 residues. The V end was cut by 2 bases, the J end by 2 bases, with 9 bases between. Germline lookup yields CDR1 SGHRS and CDR2 YFSETQ. The CDR3 sequence is CASSFQGNTDTQYF. The CDR3 nucleotides are TGCGCCAGCAGCTTCCAGGGAAACACAGATACGCAGTATTTT.

This clonotype showed up just a few times. The chain recombines TRBV11-1 with TRBJ2-1; unclear D gene. V was shortened by 5 bases and J by 7 bases, with 6 bases between the two germline ends. Germline V CDR1 and CDR2: SGHAT, FQDESV (reference sequence). The CDR3 contains 11 residues. The CDR3: CASSVKNEQFF. As DNA, the CDR3 is TGTGCCAGCAGCGTGAAGAATGAGCAGTTCTTC. The entire variable domain, with the rest obtained from reference TRBV11-1 and TRBJ2-1, is as follows: EAEVAQSPRYKITEKSQAVAFWCDPISGHATLYWYRQILGQGPELLVQFQDESVVDDSQLPKDRFSAERLKGVDSTLKIQPAELGDSAMYLCASSVKNEQFFGPGTRLTVL.

The rearrangement joins TRBV4-2 to TRBJ2-3; TRBD2 matches at 9 bases. The CDR3 covers 18 residues. The V gene end was trimmed by 1 base and the J gene end by 0 bases; junction bases not matched to a gene: 8. Per germline, CDR1 LGHNA and CDR2 YNFKEQ. CDR3 coding DNA: TGTGCCAGCAGCCAAGGGACTAGCGCAACGCCTAGCACAGATACGCAGTATTTT. Translated, it gives CASSQGTSATPSTDTQYF.

The chain combines TRBV3-1 with TRBJ2-7; no firm D call. Germline V gives CDR1 LGHDT, CDR2 YNNKEL (reference sequence). The CDR3 has 14 residues. The germline V and J ends were trimmed by 2 bases and 0 bases, with 8 bases remaining between them. The DNA of the CDR3 is TGTGCCAGCAGCCAACTACAAAGCTCCTACGAGCAGTACTTC. This encodes CASSQLQSSYEQYF.

This clonotype was counted once. The chain employs TRBV12-3 or TRBV12-4 and TRBJ1-1; TRBD1 aligns across 9 bases. The CDR3 totals 12 residues. The V gene end was trimmed by 6 bases and the J gene end by 6 bases; junction bases not matched to a gene: 2. This chain's CDR3 is CASSTGGSEAFF. The DNA of the CDR3 is TGTGCCAGCAGCACAGGGGGCTCTGAAGCTTTCTTT.

This chain connects TRBV10-3 to TRBJ2-3; D is undetermined. CDR3 length: 12 residues. Deletions cut 7 bases from V and 6 bases from J, with 11 bases between. In germline, CDR1 is ENHRY, CDR2 SYGVKD. This CDR3 is CAIKGPEDTQYF. Written as DNA, the CDR3 is TGTGCCATCAAAGGCCCTGAGGATACGCAGTATTTT.